This T cell receptor (beta chain) was recovered during a study of post-analysis software for immune sequencing data. Across the whole study: Relapsing-remitting, secondary progressive and progressive-relapsing multiple sclerosis courses were included. Study-level findings and limits: Normalized Chao1 diversity was significantly lower in multiple sclerosis patients than in controls. Strong co-clustering by F measure was evident for samples that had been prepared in the same batch. There were five or six TRBV segments more frequent in patients than controls, and TRBV5-6, TRBV5-1 and TRBV20-1 were among them.

Each TCR beta cDNA library carried unique molecular identifiers. The source material, about 0.9 to 10 million T cells, gave rise to about 490,000 cDNA molecules. TCRdb reprocessed the PCR reads with MiXCR, giving one entry per CDR3 protein. This table has 350,000 to 450,000 distinct CDR3 sequences, about 39% appearing once. As concerns this clonotype: Its antigen remains unknown.

V shed 3 bases and J shed 4 bases, with 12 bases lying between them. CDR1 is SEHNR and CDR2 is FQNEAQ in the germline V gene (reference sequence). This CDR3 region has 15 residues. The TCR sequence derives from a girl aged 2 to 10 with multiple sclerosis. Sequenced material: blood. This chain joins TRBV7-9 and TRBJ1-4; D unresolved. For the CDR3, the DNA is TGTGCCAGCAGCTTGCCCCGAGGGAGTAATGAAAAACTGTTTTTT. It specifies CASSLPRGSNEKLFF. Full variable domain (outside the CDR3, taken from reference TRBV7-9 and TRBJ1-4): DTGVSQNPRHKITKRGQNVTFRCDPISEHNRLYWYRQTLGQGPEFLTYFQNEAQLEKSRLLSDRFSAERPKGSFSTLEIQRTEQGDSAMYLCASSLPRGSNEKLFFGSGTQLSVL.